Presented here are 11 T cell receptor beta chains from one specimen sequenced in a study of spatial heterogeneity in lung cancer (dated by TCRdb to about 2019). Library prep was done by 5' RACE. Instrument on record: NextSeq 500. TCRdb reanalyzed the raw reads on its own, using fastp at Q25 for trimming and MiXCR for clone calling, and kept in-frame beta chains. Each entry is one CDR3 protein sequence, shown with its most common DNA and genes. The sample table records about 38,000 distinct CDR3 sequences; roughly 8% of these occur just once. The top ten clonotypes cover 28% of the sample. This specimen's time point label, interpreted: sample taken at primary tumor resection. Whole RNA extracted from tumor and nontumor lung tissue, or from cryopreserved PBMC samples, was used for TCR sequencing without cell sorting. This specimen was PBMCs, taken at surgery. The receptors originated from a male donor with early-stage non-small cell lung cancer.

The chain joins TRBV11-1 to TRBJ2-5, with D possibly being TRBD1 or TRBD2 (5 bases each). The CDR3 is 17 residues long. Germline loops: CDR1 SGHAT, CDR2 FQDESV (reference sequence). Trimming stripped 2 bases from V and 2 bases from J, with 18 bases between. The CDR3 region is CASSLLGQGRGQETQYF. As DNA, the CDR3 is TGTGCCAGCAGCTTACTCGGCCAGGGTCGAGGGCAAGAGACCCAGTACTTC.

In this sample, this clonotype turned up many times. In DNA, the CDR3 is TGTGCTAGTGGTTTGGTACTGGGACTGGAGACAGATACGCAGTATTTT. Encoded protein: CASGLVLGLETDTQYF. The chain joins TRBV12-5 to TRBJ2-3, with D tentatively TRBD2 (6 bases). The CDR3 is 16 amino acids. Trimming removed 0 bases at V and 3 bases at J, with 13 bases between. Looked up from germline, CDR1 is LGHNT and CDR2 is FRNRAP.

The table lists this clonotype with a few counts. This chain connects TRBV12-3 or TRBV12-4 to TRBJ2-7; the D is unclear. The CDR3 contains 13 residues. Trimming cost V 5 bases and J 6 bases, with 14 bases left between them. CDR3 coding DNA: TGTGCCAGCAGTCTGACCCGGGCTGGCGAGCAGTACGTC. It encodes CASSLTRAGEQYV.

This clonotype was detected ten times or more. The chain is built from TRBV7-9 and TRBJ2-3; D assignment may be TRBD1 or TRBD2 (5 bases each). Germline V gene sequence: CDR1 SEHNR, CDR2 FQNEAQ (reference sequence). The CDR3 runs to 14 residues. Trimming removed 5 bases from V and 1 base from J, with 10 bases in between. CDR3 bases: TGTGCCAGCAGCACACTAGGGGGCACAGATACGCAGTATTTT. Amino acid sequence: CASSTLGGTDTQYF. The full variable domain, completed using reference TRBV7-9 and TRBJ2-3, is DTGVSQNPRHKITKRGQNVTFRCDPISEHNRLYWYRQTLGQGPEFLTYFQNEAQLEKSRLLSDRFSAERPKGSFSTLEIQRTEQGDSAMYLCASSTLGGTDTQYFGPGTRLTVL.

Ten or more counts support this clonotype. The CDR3 spells CASRSNRGGDNQPQHF. The CDR3 DNA follows: TGTGCCAGCAGGTCTAACAGGGGAGGGGACAATCAGCCCCAGCATTTT. The V and J genes are TRBV4-2 and TRBJ1-5, with 7 bases that match TRBD1. This CDR3 contains 16 residues. The trim removed 6 bases at V and 3 bases at J, leaving 11 bases unmatched. Germline V lookup: CDR1 LGHNA, CDR2 YNFKEQ.

The sample holds many counts of this clonotype. J is TRBJ1-6 and V is TRBV6-5; tentative D call: TRBD1 (6 bases). Germline CDR1 is MNHEY and CDR2 is SVGAGI. The CDR3 totals 14 residues. Trimming stripped 5 bases from V and 9 bases from J, with 14 bases between. In DNA, the CDR3 is TGTGCCAGCAGTCTTCAGGGGAGGGGTTCACCCCTCCACTTT. It is translated as CASSLQGRGSPLHF.

This clonotype was seen a few times. The chain carries TRBV6-6 and TRBJ2-3; 10 bases match TRBD1. The ends lost 4 bases at V and 6 bases at J; junction bases unmatched: 4. The CDR3 totals 14 residues. From germline, CDR1 is MNHNY and CDR2 SVGAGI (reference sequence). The CDR3 DNA reads TGTGCCAGCAGTTTGACAGGGGGCCTGGATACGCAGTATTTT. Translating it yields CASSLTGGLDTQYF.

This clonotype was recorded at least ten times. The chain uses TRBV4-3 and TRBJ2-1; 7 bases map to TRBD2. The germline V gene has CDR1 LGHNA and CDR2 YSLEER. After removal of 0 bases from V and 6 bases from J, the junction contained 5 bases not matched to a gene. The length of the CDR3 is 15 residues. In DNA, the CDR3 is TGCGCCAGCAGCCAAGATCTAGCGGATGGCAATGAGCAGTTCTTC. Amino acids: CASSQDLADGNEQFF.

This clonotype appeared many times. The chain couples TRBV9 to TRBJ1-5; D is unresolved. V was pared by 0 bases and J by 3 bases, with 4 bases between. This CDR3 spans 13 amino acids. Per the germline V gene, CDR1 is SGDLS and CDR2 is YYNGEE. The CDR3 nucleotides are TGTGCCAGCAGCGTAGCCCCCAATCAGCCCCAGCATTTT. Protein sequence: CASSVAPNQPQHF.

This clonotype was counted ten times or more. The DNA of the CDR3 is TGCGCCAGCAGCGAGGGACTAGGGACGGGGGAGCTGTTTTTT. Translating it yields CASSEGLGTGELFF. The chain combines TRBV5-1 with TRBJ2-2; 8 bases are a match to TRBD2. This CDR3 spans 14 amino acids. V dropped 4 bases and J dropped 8; count of bases not matched to a gene: 7. Germline assignment: CDR1 SGHRS and CDR2 YFSETQ.

This clonotype showed up many times. This rearrangement joins TRBV7-9 to TRBJ2-7, with 11 bases lining up with TRBD2. With V trimmed by 4 bases and J by 1 base, 9 bases remained unmatched. The germline V gene has CDR1 SEHNR and CDR2 FQNEAQ (reference sequence). This CDR3 has 17 amino acids. CDR3 in amino acids: CASSSERIAGGSYEQYF. The CDR3, as DNA: TGTGCCAGCAGCTCCGAGAGAATAGCGGGGGGGTCCTACGAGCAGTACTTC.